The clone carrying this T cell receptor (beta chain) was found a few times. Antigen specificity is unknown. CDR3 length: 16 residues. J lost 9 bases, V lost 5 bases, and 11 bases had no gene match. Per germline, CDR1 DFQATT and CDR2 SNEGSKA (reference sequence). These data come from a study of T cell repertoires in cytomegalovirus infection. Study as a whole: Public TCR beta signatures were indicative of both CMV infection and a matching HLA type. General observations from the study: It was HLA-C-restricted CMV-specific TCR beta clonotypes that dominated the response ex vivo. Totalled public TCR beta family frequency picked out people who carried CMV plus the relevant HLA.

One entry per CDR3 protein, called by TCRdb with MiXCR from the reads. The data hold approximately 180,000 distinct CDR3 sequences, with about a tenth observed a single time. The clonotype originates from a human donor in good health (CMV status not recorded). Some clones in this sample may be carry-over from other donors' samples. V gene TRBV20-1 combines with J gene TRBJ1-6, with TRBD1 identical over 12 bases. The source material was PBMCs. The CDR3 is CSAEGQGARLTSPLHF. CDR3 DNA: TGCAGTGCTGAGGGACAGGGGGCGCGATTGACTTCACCCCTCCACTTT.